The clone carrying this T cell receptor (beta chain) was counted at least ten times. Its antigen is as yet unknown. Germline V gene lookup returns CDR1 ENHRY and CDR2 SYGVKD. Trimming took 0 bases from V and 2 from J, leaving 7 bases between them. CDR3 length equals 14 residues. The data belong to a study of T cells after yellow fever vaccination. General observations from the study: Re-detected after boosting: most primary clones, about 96% of CD4 and around 86% of CD8.

TCRdb itself ran the 5' RACE reads through MiXCR, one entry per CDR3 protein. The table includes about 550,000 distinct CDR3 sequences, roughly a fifth detected once. The receptor was isolated from a man under 40 who received the YFV17D yellow fever vaccine. Material: PBMCs, obtained 15 days after the yellow fever booster vaccination. This chain uses TRBV10-3 with TRBJ2-5; no clear D gene. The CDR3 region has the DNA TGTGCCATCAGTGAGTCTGGGCATCAAGAGACCCAGTACTTC. It is translated as CAISESGHQETQYF.